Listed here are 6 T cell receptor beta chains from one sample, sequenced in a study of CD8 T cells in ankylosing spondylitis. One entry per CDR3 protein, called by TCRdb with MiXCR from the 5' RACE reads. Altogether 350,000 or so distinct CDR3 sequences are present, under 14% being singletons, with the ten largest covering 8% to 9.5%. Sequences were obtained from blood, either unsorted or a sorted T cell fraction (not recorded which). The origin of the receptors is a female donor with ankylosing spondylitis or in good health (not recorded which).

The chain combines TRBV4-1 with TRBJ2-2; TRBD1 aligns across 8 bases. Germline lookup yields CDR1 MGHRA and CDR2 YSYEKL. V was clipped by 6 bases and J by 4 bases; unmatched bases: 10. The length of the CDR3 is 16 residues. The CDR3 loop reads CASRFDRGRVTGELFF. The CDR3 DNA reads TGCGCCAGCAGATTCGACAGGGGTCGAGTCACCGGGGAGCTGTTTTTT.

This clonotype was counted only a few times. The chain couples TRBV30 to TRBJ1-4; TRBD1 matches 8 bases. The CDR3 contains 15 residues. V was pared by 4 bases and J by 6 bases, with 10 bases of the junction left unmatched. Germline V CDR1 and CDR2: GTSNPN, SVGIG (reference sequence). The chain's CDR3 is CAWNPAQGGDEKLFF. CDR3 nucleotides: TGTGCCTGGAACCCGGCACAGGGGGGAGATGAAAAACTGTTTTTT.

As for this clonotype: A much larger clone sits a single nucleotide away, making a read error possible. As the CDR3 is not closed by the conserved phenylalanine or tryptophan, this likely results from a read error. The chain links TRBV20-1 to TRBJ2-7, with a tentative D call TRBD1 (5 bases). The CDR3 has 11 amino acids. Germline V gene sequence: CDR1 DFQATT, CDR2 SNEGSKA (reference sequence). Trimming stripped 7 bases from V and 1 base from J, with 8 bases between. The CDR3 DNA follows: TGCAGTGGACAGTTTTCCTACGAGCAGTACTAC. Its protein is CSGQFSYEQYY.

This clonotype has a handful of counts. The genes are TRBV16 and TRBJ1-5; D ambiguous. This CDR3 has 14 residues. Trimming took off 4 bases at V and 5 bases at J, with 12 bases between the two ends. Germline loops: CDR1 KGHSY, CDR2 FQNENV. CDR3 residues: CASSLGQWDQPQHF. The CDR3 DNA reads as TGTGCCAGCAGCCTCGGCCAATGGGATCAGCCCCAGCATTTT.

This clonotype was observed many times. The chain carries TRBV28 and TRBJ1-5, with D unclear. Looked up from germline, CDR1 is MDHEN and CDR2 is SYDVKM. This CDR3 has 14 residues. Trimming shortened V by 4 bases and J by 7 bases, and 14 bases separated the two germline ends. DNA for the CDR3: TGTGCCAGCAGTTCCACGGAGGGCAGACAGCCCCAGCATTTT. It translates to CASSSTEGRQPQHF.

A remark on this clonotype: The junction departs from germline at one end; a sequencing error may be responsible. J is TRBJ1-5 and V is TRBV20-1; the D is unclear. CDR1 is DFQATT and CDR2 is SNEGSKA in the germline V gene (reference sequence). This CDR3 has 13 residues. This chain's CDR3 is CSSPRVGKQPQHF. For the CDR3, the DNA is TGCAGTTCGCCGCGGGTTGGCAAACAGCCCCAGCATTTT.